The 21 T cell receptor beta chains listed next were all sequenced from one sample in a study of shared clonotypes between healthy human individuals. The method was immunoSEQ multiplex PCR; TCRdb's version includes in-frame clones alone and lacks a portion of them. This sample has about 560,000 clones, with around 81% found just once. Sequencing was carried out using PBMCs. These receptors were obtained from a woman between 35 and 50 years old in good health. Some clones in this sample may be carry-over from other donors' samples.

For this clone: This likely came from a read error, as a far larger clone is one base away. The sample has other DNA sequences that encode this CDR3 too. The chain combines TRBV30 with TRBJ1-5, with D uncertain. Per germline, CDR1 GTSNPN and CDR2 SVGIG (reference sequence). The CDR3 sequence is 13 residues long. The DNA of the CDR3 is TGTGCCTGGAGTGTACAGAGCAACCAGCCCCAGCATTTT. This sequence encodes CAWSVQSNQPQHF.

This chain connects TRBV7-9 to TRBJ1-1; no firm D call. The CDR3 spans 13 residues. CDR1 is SEHNR and CDR2 is FQNEAQ in the germline V gene (reference sequence). V lost 1 base and J lost 2, with 5 bases in between. The CDR3 nucleotides are TGTGCCAGCAGCTTAGAAAGCAACACTGAAGCTTTCTTT. This gives the protein CASSLESNTEAFF.

This sequence joins TRBV6-4 and TRBJ2-7; D unresolved. CDR1 is MRHNA, CDR2 SNTAGT, per germline. V was clipped by 5 bases and J by 6 bases, with 20 bases between them. The CDR3 totals 15 residues. CDR3 DNA sequence: TGTGCCAGCAGTCCCGGAACGTCCGATTACAGCGAGCAGTACTTC. This gives the protein CASSPGTSDYSEQYF.

The table lists this clone with a count of one. The genes are TRBV27 and TRBJ2-1; weak D call: TRBD2 (5 bases). The CDR3 contains 16 residues. CDR1 MNHEY and CDR2 SMNVEV come from the germline V gene (reference sequence). The V end was cut by 5 bases, the J end by 5 bases, with 19 bases between. The CDR3 loop is CASSPAERELNNEQFF. CDR3 DNA sequence: TGTGCCAGCAGTCCCGCGGAGAGGGAGTTAAACAATGAGCAGTTCTTC.

This clone was counted only a few times. The chain joins TRBV11-2 to TRBJ2-6; D possibly corresponds to TRBD2 (5 bases). V lost 7 bases and J 6 bases, leaving 13 bases between the germline ends. The germline V gene encodes CDR1 SGHAT and CDR2 FQNNGV. This CDR3 spans 14 amino acids. The CDR3 sequence: CASTPGVEANVLTF. In DNA, the CDR3 is TGTGCCAGCACCCCCGGGGTGGAGGCCAACGTCCTGACTTTC.

This clone was detected only a few times. The genes are TRBV5-1 and TRBJ2-3; 7 nucleotides match TRBD1. V dropped 6 bases and J dropped 2; count of bases not matched to a gene: 12. CDR3 length equals 16 residues. CDR1 is SGHRS, CDR2 YFSETQ, per germline. CDR3 protein: CASTEQGRTYTDTQYF. CDR3 sequence (DNA): TGCGCCAGCACCGAACAGGGGCGGACATACACAGATACGCAGTATTTT. Filled out from reference TRBV5-1 and TRBJ2-3, the complete variable domain reads KAGVTQTPRYLIKTRGQQVTLSCSPISGHRSVSWYQQTPGQGLQFLFEYFSETQRNKGNFPGRFSGRQFSNSRSEMNVSTLELGDSALYLCASTEQGRTYTDTQYFGPGTRLTVL.

The chain links TRBV7-2 to TRBJ1-1; D perhaps matches TRBD1 (5 bases). Germline lookup yields CDR1 SGHTA and CDR2 FQGNSA. V dropped 6 bases and J dropped 4 bases, with 12 bases sitting between them. This CDR3 region has 13 residues. CDR3 nucleotide sequence: TGTGCCAGCAGGGGGGTCACAGGCACTGAAGCTTTCTTT. Residues: CASRGVTGTEAFF. Together with reference TRBV7-2 and TRBJ1-1, the CDR3 gives the full variable domain: GAGVSQSPSNKVTEKGKDVELRCDPISGHTALYWYRQSLGQGLEFLIYFQGNSAPDKSGLPSDRFSAERTGGSVSTLTIQRTQQEDSAVYLCASRGVTGTEAFFGQGTRLTVV.

This chain links TRBV2 with TRBJ2-1; the match to TRBD2 covers 9 bases. Germline loops: CDR1 SNHLY, CDR2 FYNNEI. This CDR3 is built from 15 residues. The J segment lost 7 bases and the V segment lost 7 bases, leaving 11 bases of the junction unmatched. CDR3 nucleotide sequence: TGTGCCAGCACCCCCGGCAGCGGGAGGAGGAATGAGCAGTTCTTC. Translating gives CASTPGSGRRNEQFF.

The rearrangement links TRBV6-5 to TRBJ2-7; a possible D gene is TRBD2 (6 bases). Germline V CDR1 and CDR2: MNHEY, SVGAGI. V dropped 10 bases and J dropped 1 base, with 17 bases sitting between them. This CDR3 has 14 amino acids. As DNA, the CDR3 is TGTGCCATCATGCGCGGGGCTGAGTCCTACGAGCAGTACTTC. Translation: CAIMRGAESYEQYF.

This sequence joins TRBV11-2 and TRBJ1-1; no clear D gene. This CDR3 comprises 12 residues. From germline, CDR1 is SGHAT and CDR2 FQNNGV. Between the trimmed V and J ends, which lost 5 bases and 2 bases, there was a span of 6 bases. CDR3 in DNA: TGTGCCAGCAGCCCCTTCAACACTGAAGCTTTCTTT. Translation gives CASSPFNTEAFF.

The chain couples TRBV6-6 to TRBJ1-5; a possible D gene is TRBD1 (5 bases). The CDR3 consists of 14 residues. V dropped 2 bases and J dropped 7 bases, with 12 bases sitting between them. Germline assignment: CDR1 MNHNY and CDR2 SVGAGI (reference sequence). CDR3 in amino acids: CASSYDQGWQPQHF. The CDR3, as DNA: TGTGCCAGCAGTTACGACCAGGGCTGGCAGCCCCAGCATTTT.

V is TRBV9 and J is TRBJ2-1; D assignment may be TRBD1 or TRBD2 (6 bases each). V was trimmed by 0 bases and J by 0 bases, leaving 13 bases between them. This CDR3 comprises 17 residues. Germline V gene data show CDR1 as SGDLS and CDR2 as YYNGEE. CDR3 DNA sequence: TGTGCCAGCAGCGTAGCTGGCGGGGACAACTCCTACAATGAGCAGTTCTTC. Protein: CASSVAGGDNSYNEQFF. Supplemented by reference TRBV9 and TRBJ2-1, the full variable domain reads DSGVTQTPKHLITATGQRVTLRCSPRSGDLSVYWYQQSLDQGLQFLIQYYNGEERAKGNILERFSAQQFPDLHSELNLSSLELGDSALYFCASSVAGGDNSYNEQFFGPGTRLTVL.

Comment on this clone: This likely came from a read error, as a far larger clone is one base away. The rearrangement uses TRBV7-9 and TRBJ1-2, with a weak D call TRBD1 (6 bases). The CDR3 extends over 13 amino acids. The germline gives CDR1 SEHNR, CDR2 FQNEAQ (reference sequence). The DNA of the CDR3 is TGTGCCAGCAGCCCCTTGGGGGCCCGGGGCTGCACCTTC. It translates to CASSPLGARGCTF.

The V and J genes are TRBV30 and TRBJ1-1, with D possibly matching TRBD1 (6 bases). V dropped 3 bases and J dropped 0 bases, with 17 bases sitting between them. The CDR3 loop spans 16 amino acids. Germline loops: CDR1 GTSNPN, CDR2 SVGIG (reference sequence). CDR3 region: CAWREIYREVNTEAFF. CDR3 nucleotide sequence: TGTGCCTGGAGGGAAATCTACAGGGAGGTGAACACTGAAGCTTTCTTT.

Points on this clone: The same CDR3 can be traced to other DNA sequences in this sample. V is TRBV7-9 and J is TRBJ2-5; D is possibly TRBD2 (6 bases). CDR1 and CDR2 (germline): SEHNR, FQNEAQ (reference sequence). Trimming cost V 5 bases and J 4 bases, with 8 bases left between them. The CDR3 runs 12 residues. For the CDR3, the DNA is TGTGCCAGCAGCCAGGGAGGAGAGACCCAGTACTTC. Encoded protein: CASSQGGETQYF.

The rearrangement links TRBV30 to TRBJ2-7; 13 nucleotides agree with TRBD2. V was pared by 1 base and J by 2 bases, with 20 bases of the junction left unmatched. Germline CDR1 is GTSNPN and CDR2 is SVGIG (reference sequence). CDR3 size: 21 residues. CDR3 DNA: TGTGCCTGGAGTGCGGGACAGGGGTGGACTAGCGGGAGTGCAGGAACCTACGAGCAGTACTTC. Encoded protein: CAWSAGQGWTSGSAGTYEQYF. The whole variable domain, remainder taken from reference TRBV30 and TRBJ2-7, is SQTIHQWPATLVQPVGSPLSLECTVEGTSNPNLYWYRQAAGRGLQLLFYSVGIGQISSEVPQNLSASRPQDRQFILSSKKLLLSDSGFYLCAWSAGQGWTSGSAGTYEQYFGPGTRLTVT.

Regarding this clone: Its ends do not fully match the called genes, so a read error is possible. The rearrangement joins TRBV5-4 to TRBJ1-1; unclear D gene. The CDR3 covers 11 residues. Germline-derived CDR1 and CDR2 are SGHNT and YYREEE (reference sequence). CDR3 coding DNA: TGTGCCAGCAGCGGGTGGACGGAACATGTCTTT. It is translated as CASSGWTEHVF.

This chain connects TRBV9 to TRBJ2-5; 10 bases agree with TRBD2. The V segment lost 4 bases and the J segment 5 bases; nucleotides outside the gene matches: 11. Germline V gene lookup returns CDR1 SGDLS and CDR2 YYNGEE. This CDR3 comprises 16 residues. The CDR3 DNA follows: TGTGCCAGCAGCTCCTCACTAGCGGGATACGGGGAGACCCAGTACTTC. Encoded protein: CASSSSLAGYGETQYF.

CDR3 nucleotide sequence: TGTGCCAGCAGCCGGGGACTCCCGACCTACGAGCAGTACTTC. It yields the protein CASSRGLPTYEQYF. The rearrangement uses TRBV2 and TRBJ2-7; D perhaps matches TRBD2 (6 bases). Germline values: CDR1 SNHLY, CDR2 FYNNEI. Trimming pared 6 bases from V and 2 bases from J, leaving 14 bases between. CDR3 length: 14 residues.

The chain is built from TRBV27 and TRBJ2-7, with D maybe TRBD2 (6 bases). The CDR3 is 18 residues long. Trimming left V 6 bases short and J 0 bases short, with 24 bases between. In germline, CDR1 is MNHEY, CDR2 SMNVEV (reference sequence). DNA of the CDR3: TGTGCCAGCAGCCGAACCCGGATTAGCGGAGAGAGCTCCTACGAGCAGTACTTC. This encodes CASSRTRISGESSYEQYF.

Concerning this clone itself: Other DNA sequences in the sample encode the same CDR3. The chain combines TRBV10-2 with TRBJ1-5; tentatively, D is TRBD1 (5 bases). V lost 4 bases, J lost 2 bases, and 12 bases lay in between. CDR1 and CDR2 (germline): WSHSY, SAAADI. This CDR3 is built from 15 residues. The CDR3 spells CASSGSGQGNQPQHF. CDR3 bases: TGCGCCAGCAGTGGATCAGGGCAAGGCAATCAGCCCCAGCATTTT.